These 11 T cell receptor beta chains came from one sample sequenced in a study of T cells in Graves' hyperthyroidism and ophthalmopathy (dated by TCRdb to the late 2010s). The library was produced with multiplex PCR. For sequencing, an Illumina HiSeq 2000 was employed. The TCR beta CDR3 regions were amplified from the RNA transcripts. The first round of RT-PCR for the TCR CDR3 was performed with the HTBI primer set and the Qiagen OneStep RT-PCR kit. Starting from the raw public reads, TCRdb applied fastp trimming at Q25, assembled clones with MiXCR and retained in-frame beta chains. Each CDR3 protein appears once, grouped with its most common genes and DNA. The sample table lists about 290,000 distinct CDR3 sequences, 13% of them with a count of one. The leading ten clones occupy approximately 7.8% of the sample. The sample consisted of blood. Receptor source: a woman aged 30 to 39 with Graves' hyperthyroidism that later progressed to Graves' ophthalmopathy.

This clonotype was observed many times. The chain recombines TRBV12-3 or TRBV12-4 with TRBJ1-3, with D possibly matching TRBD1 (6 bases). With 6 bases removed from V and 0 bases from J, the gap between germline ends came to 21 bases. This CDR3 has 18 amino acids. The DNA for the CDR3 is TGTGCCAGCAGCGGGGGGGCACCGCAAAAGAGCTCTGGAAACACCATATATTTT. Protein product: CASSGGAPQKSSGNTIYF.

As regards this clonotype: A read error may explain this, as a much larger clone is one base away. V and J are TRBV6-1 and TRBJ1-1, with 8 bases matching TRBD1. The CDR3 length is 16 residues. Germline V gives CDR1 MNHNS, CDR2 SASEGT. CDR3 residues: CASSVRQGAGNTEVFF. As DNA, the CDR3 is TGTGCCAGCAGTGTTCGGCAGGGGGCGGGGAACACTGAAGTTTTCTTT.

In its sample, this clonotype was seen many times. The chain employs TRBV20-1 and TRBJ2-3; 12 bases agree with TRBD2. V gave up 5 bases and J gave up 5 bases; unmatched junction bases: 11. This CDR3 spans 16 amino acids. Germline V gene lookup returns CDR1 DFQATT and CDR2 SNEGSKA (reference sequence). This chain's CDR3 is CSAQRLAGGPGDTQYF. CDR3 nucleotide sequence: TGCAGTGCTCAGCGGCTAGCGGGAGGGCCTGGAGATACGCAGTATTTT.

This clonotype was seen ten or more times. This chain connects TRBV20-1 to TRBJ1-5; D not certain. V lost 0 bases, J lost 6 bases, and 6 bases lay in between. The CDR3 runs 12 residues. CDR1 is DFQATT, CDR2 SNEGSKA, per germline (reference sequence). The CDR3 loop is CSARDYGQPQHF. Here the CDR3 DNA reads TGCAGTGCTAGAGATTACGGTCAGCCCCAGCATTTT.

The rearrangement links TRBV7-9 to TRBJ1-1; TRBD1 might be the D (6 bases). Deletions cut 2 bases from V and 1 base from J, with 17 bases between. This CDR3 comprises 17 residues. In germline, CDR1 is SEHNR, CDR2 FQNEAQ (reference sequence). CDR3 region: CASSLRQVTSGNTEAFF. The CDR3 coding sequence is TGTGCCAGCAGCTTAAGACAGGTAACCTCGGGGAACACTGAAGCTTTCTTT.

This clonotype was seen only a few times. This may stem from a read error, because a much larger clone lies one nucleotide away. The genes are TRBV12-3 or TRBV12-4 and TRBJ2-5; D uncertain. V was pared by 10 bases and J by 0 bases, with 18 bases between. The CDR3 extends over 15 amino acids. The CDR3 here is CANVLWRNDQETQYF. CDR3 DNA: TGTGCCAACGTTTTGTGGCGGAACGACCAAGAGACCCAGTACTTC.

This clonotype was counted between two and nine times. V gene TRBV7-6 combines with J gene TRBJ2-5, with D unclear. V was pared by 5 bases and J by 4 bases, with 20 bases between. Germline loops: CDR1 SGHVS, CDR2 FNYEAQ. The CDR3 contains 16 residues. The CDR3 sequence: CASSPPLRAKGETQYF. The CDR3 DNA reads as TGTGCCAGCAGCCCCCCGTTAAGGGCTAAGGGAGAGACCCAGTACTTC.

This clonotype was recorded many times. The gene calls are TRBV24-1 and TRBJ2-2, with D perhaps TRBD1 (6 bases). The CDR3 extends over 12 amino acids. CDR1 and CDR2 (germline): KGHDR, SFDVKD. V shed 10 bases and J shed 4 bases, with 9 bases lying between them. DNA for the CDR3: TGTGCCACACAGGGCGGCACCGGGGAGCTGTTTTTT. The encoded protein is CATQGGTGELFF.

This clonotype came up many times. The rearrangement joins TRBV20-1 to TRBJ2-7, with D unclear. Trimming removed 6 bases from V and 2 bases from J, with 17 bases in between. The germline V gene has CDR1 DFQATT and CDR2 SNEGSKA (reference sequence). The CDR3 has 14 amino acids. The CDR3 reads CSAPSSDGTYEQYF. In DNA, the CDR3 is TGCAGTGCCCCCTCTTCGGACGGTACCTACGAGCAGTACTTC.

This clonotype was found many times. J is TRBJ1-2 and V is TRBV30; D remains ambiguous. The CDR3 spans 11 residues. The V gene lost 0 bases and the J gene lost 2 bases, with 1 base spanning the gap. CDR1 is GTSNPN and CDR2 is SVGIG in the germline V gene (reference sequence). The CDR3 is CAWSVNYGYTF. The CDR3, as DNA: TGTGCCTGGAGTGTGAACTATGGCTACACCTTC.

This clonotype was detected many times. The chain joins TRBV28 to TRBJ2-7; TRBD2 matches 10 bases. CDR1 and CDR2 (germline): MDHEN, SYDVKM. V lost 7 bases to trimming and J lost 3 bases; unmatched junction nucleotides: 9. This CDR3 is built from 15 residues. The CDR3 region has the DNA TGTGCCAGCACCTCTGGGACTAGCGTGAGCTACGAGCAGTACTTC. Translating gives CASTSGTSVSYEQYF.